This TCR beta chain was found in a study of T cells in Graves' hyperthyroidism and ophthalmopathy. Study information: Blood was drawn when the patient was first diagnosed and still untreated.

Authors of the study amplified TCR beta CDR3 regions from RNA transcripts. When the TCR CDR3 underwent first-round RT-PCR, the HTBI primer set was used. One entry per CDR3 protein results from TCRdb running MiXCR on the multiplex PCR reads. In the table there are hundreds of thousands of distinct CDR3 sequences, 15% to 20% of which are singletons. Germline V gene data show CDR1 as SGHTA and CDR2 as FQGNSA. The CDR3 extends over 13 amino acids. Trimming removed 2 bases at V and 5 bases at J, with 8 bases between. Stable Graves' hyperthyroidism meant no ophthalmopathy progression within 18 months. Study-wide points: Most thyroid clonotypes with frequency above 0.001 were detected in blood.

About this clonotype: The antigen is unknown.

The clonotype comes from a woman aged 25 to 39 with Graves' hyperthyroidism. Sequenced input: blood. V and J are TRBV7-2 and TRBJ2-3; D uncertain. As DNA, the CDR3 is TGTGCCAGCAGCTTAAATAGGAAAGATACGCAGTATTTT. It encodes CASSLNRKDTQYF.